Listed below are T cell receptor beta chains from one sample, sequenced in a study of a mutant IDH1 vaccine in newly diagnosed glioma. The method was immunoSEQ multiplex PCR; TCRdb's version includes in-frame clones alone and lacks a portion of them. The sample lists approximately 47,000 clones, 88% occurring once. What these receptors recognize is not known. The sequencing used PBMCs, collected from a glioma patient whose treatment included an IDH1 peptide vaccine. These receptors were collected from a woman in her thirties or forties with glioma. Both conserved end residues are trimmed from each CDR3.

J gene: TRBJ2-7; V gene: TRBV7-9; CDR3 protein: ASSFATEPYEQY
J gene: TRBJ1-1; V gene: TRBV14; CDR3 protein: ASSQDWAVNTEAF
J gene: TRBJ2-2; V gene: TRBV29-1; CDR3 protein: SVTSGYWGANTGELF
J gene: TRBJ2-1; V gene: TRBV5-1; CDR3 protein: ASSFITGELNEQF
J gene: TRBJ2-7; V gene: TRBV28; CDR3 protein: ASREPGPRTYEQY
J gene: TRBJ2-7; V gene: TRBV2; CDR3 protein: ASNDEVYEQY
J gene: TRBJ1-2; V gene: TRBV19; CDR3 protein: ASSIGTINYGYT
J gene: TRBJ2-3; V gene: TRBV5-1; CDR3 protein: ASSLSGTSGPDTQY
J gene: TRBJ2-1; V gene: TRBV10-3; CDR3 protein: AISDGGDNEQF
J gene: TRBJ2-2; V gene: TRBV19; CDR3 protein: ASNTPGLGNTGELF
J gene: TRBJ2-5; V gene: TRBV4-1; CDR3 protein: ASSQGGRVGETQY
J gene: TRBJ2-7; V gene: TRBV7-2; CDR3 protein: ASSHSVGLNYEQY
J gene: TRBJ1-2; V gene: TRBV27; CDR3 protein: ATHDGGVFGYT
J gene: TRBJ1-4; V gene: TRBV25-1; CDR3 protein: ASSERGRAVNEKLF
J gene: TRBJ2-7; V gene: TRBV11-2; CDR3 protein: ASSLRATLDSPSYEQY
J gene: TRBJ2-3; V gene: TRBV4-2; CDR3 protein: ASSQERNSYTDTQY
J gene: TRBJ2-3; V gene: TRBV30; CDR3 protein: AWSVRGSTDTQY
J gene: TRBJ1-2; V gene: TRBV5-5; CDR3 protein: ASSLSVNYGYT
J gene: TRBJ1-5; V gene: TRBV21-1; CDR3 protein: ASSKAGGDQPQH
J gene: TRBJ1-4; V gene: TRBV19; CDR3 protein: ASSQNRGSNEKLF
J gene: TRBJ2-5; V gene: TRBV2; CDR3 protein: ASSPLGALQETQY
J gene: TRBJ2-3; V gene: TRBV27; CDR3 protein: ASSYLSGRAADTQY
J gene: TRBJ1-3; V gene: TRBV7-9; CDR3 protein: ASSAWTGGTGNTIY
J gene: TRBJ2-7; V gene: TRBV7-2; CDR3 protein: ASSLGFGSYEQY
J gene: TRBJ2-1; V gene: TRBV28; CDR3 protein: ASRVRSDRTNEQF
J gene: TRBJ2-1; V gene: TRBV30; CDR3 protein: AWKLAGDYNEQF
J gene: TRBJ2-3; V gene: TRBV27; CDR3 protein: ASSLYPKGSGRTDTQY
J gene: TRBJ2-7; V gene: TRBV10-2; CDR3 protein: ASRTSGTVTYEQY
J gene: TRBJ1-4; V gene: TRBV4-2; CDR3 protein: ASSQDWNSAGEKLF
J gene: TRBJ2-3; V gene: TRBV10-1; CDR3 protein: ASSDGGGEDTQY
J gene: TRBJ1-5; V gene: TRBV9; CDR3 protein: ASGRWGQPQH
J gene: TRBJ1-2; V gene: TRBV4-2; CDR3 protein: ASSQGLDYGYT
J gene: TRBJ2-7; V gene: TRBV7-8; CDR3 protein: ASSRDSSYEQY
J gene: TRBJ2-6; V gene: TRBV5-1; CDR3 protein: ASSLPVSGANVLT
J gene: TRBJ1-1; V gene: TRBV2; CDR3 protein: ASSGTGEGTEAF
J gene: TRBJ2-5; V gene: TRBV18; CDR3 protein: ASSPGLRETQY
J gene: TRBJ2-2; V gene: TRBV5-4; CDR3 protein: ASSLSGTGRTGELF
J gene: TRBJ2-7; V gene: TRBV19; CDR3 protein: ASSMAPRSEQY
J gene: TRBJ2-1; V gene: TRBV29-1; CDR3 protein: SVIGGFSYNEQF
J gene: TRBJ2-3; V gene: TRBV7-8; CDR3 protein: ASSVGQGRTDTQY
J gene: TRBJ2-5; V gene: TRBV7-2; CDR3 protein: ASSLQGQETQY